The 22 T cell receptor beta chains given below trace back to one sample, sequenced in a study of shared clonotypes between healthy human individuals (dated by TCRdb to the early 2020s). The library was obtained by the immunoSEQ multiplex PCR assay. The immuneACCESS repertoire file appears here via TCRdb, limited to in-frame rearrangements. These files lack a portion of the clones; in checked studies, under half of the deficit traces to unresolved V genes, and the cause of the others is not known. The sample contains about 1.5 million clones, 95% to 99% of them found a single time. The ten largest clonotypes hold roughly 0.45% of the sample. Sequencing was carried out using naive CD4+ T cells sorted from blood. Taken with the paper, the label for cell subset or site translates to: CD45RA+ positively selected. The receptors were sampled from a young man in good health.

The chain combines TRBV27 with TRBJ2-1; 11 nucleotides line up with TRBD2. Per the germline V gene, CDR1 is MNHEY and CDR2 is SMNVEV (reference sequence). The J segment lost 7 bases and the V segment lost 6 bases, leaving 5 bases of the junction unmatched. The CDR3 is made up of 14 amino acids. In DNA, the CDR3 is TGTGCCAGCAGGGATAGGACTAGCGGGAATGAGCAGTTCTTC. This translates into CASRDRTSGNEQFF.

In regard to this clone: The sample contains more than one DNA sequence encoding this CDR3. This sequence joins TRBV19 and TRBJ2-7; D possibly corresponds to TRBD1 (6 bases). The CDR3 is 14 residues long. CDR1 and CDR2 from the germline V gene are LNHDA and SQIVND (reference sequence). Trimming removed 2 bases at V and 1 base at J, with 9 bases between. In DNA, the CDR3 is TGTGCCAGTAGTATACAGACAGGATCCTACGAGCAGTACTTC. This gives the protein CASSIQTGSYEQYF. The entire variable domain, with the rest obtained from reference TRBV19 and TRBJ2-7, is as follows: DGGITQSPKYLFRKEGQNVTLSCEQNLNHDAMYWYRQDPGQGLRLIYYSQIVNDFQKGDIAEGYSVSREKKESFPLTVTSAQKNPTAFYLCASSIQTGSYEQYFGPGTRLTVT.

The rearrangement links TRBV5-1 to TRBJ1-1; D gene unclear. Germline V gene lookup returns CDR1 SGHRS and CDR2 YFSETQ. The CDR3 is 13 amino acids. The ends were cut back, 5 bases at V and 0 bases at J, with 8 bases in the middle. The CDR3 DNA is TGCGCCAGCAGGCAGGACTTGAACACTGAAGCTTTCTTT. Protein product: CASRQDLNTEAFF. The full variable domain, with the rest looked up from reference TRBV5-1 and TRBJ1-1, is KAGVTQTPRYLIKTRGQQVTLSCSPISGHRSVSWYQQTPGQGLQFLFEYFSETQRNKGNFPGRFSGRQFSNSRSEMNVSTLELGDSALYLCASRQDLNTEAFFGQGTRLTVV.

This clone was recorded only once. The gene calls are TRBV18 and TRBJ1-1, with a possible D match to TRBD1 (6 bases). The germline V and J ends were trimmed by 2 bases and 8 bases, with 9 bases remaining between them. CDR1 KGHSH and CDR2 LQKENI come from the germline V gene. This CDR3 is built from 12 residues. CDR3 nucleotides: TGTGCCAGCTCACCAAGGGGGGCGGAAGCTTTCTTT. It translates to CASSPRGAEAFF.

This clone has a single count. The same CDR3 arises from other DNA sequences in this sample as well. The chain carries TRBV9 and TRBJ2-7; 10 nucleotides align to TRBD1. The CDR3 length is 14 residues. J lost 3 bases, V lost 3 bases, and 3 bases had no gene match. Germline assignment: CDR1 SGDLS and CDR2 YYNGEE. The CDR3 spells CASSAGTGVYEQYF. CDR3 DNA sequence: TGTGCCAGCAGCGCCGGGACAGGGGTCTACGAGCAGTACTTC.

The V gene is TRBV15, the J gene TRBJ1-3; D remains ambiguous. The V end was cut by 5 bases, the J end by 0 bases, with 11 bases between. CDR1 and CDR2 from the germline V gene are LNHNV and YYDKDF (reference sequence). The CDR3 spans 15 residues. CDR3 sequence reads: CATSLSPGSGNTIYF. Here the CDR3 DNA reads TGTGCCACCAGCCTTTCTCCCGGCTCTGGAAACACCATATATTTT.

The CDR3 region is CAIKQGTNTEAFF. In DNA, the CDR3 is TGTGCCATCAAACAGGGGACGAACACTGAAGCTTTCTTT. The chain joins TRBV10-3 to TRBJ1-1, with 7 bases that match TRBD1. Germline V gene sequence: CDR1 ENHRY, CDR2 SYGVKD. The CDR3 length is 13 residues. The J segment lost 1 base and the V segment lost 7 bases, leaving 3 bases of the junction unmatched.

This clone is a singleton in its sample. The rearrangement uses TRBV14 and TRBJ1-2, with D possibly TRBD1 on 5 matching bases. V was shortened by 1 base and J by 8 bases, with 11 bases between the two germline ends. This CDR3 is 13 amino acids long. In germline, CDR1 is SGHDN, CDR2 FVKESK. CDR3 in amino acids: CASSQVNRGGYTF. CDR3 coding DNA: TGTGCCAGCAGCCAAGTAAATAGGGGCGGCTACACCTTC.

The chain has TRBV27 and TRBJ2-7; 15 bases align to TRBD2. CDR3 length: 16 amino acids. The junction had 5 bases not matched to a gene; V was cut back by 5 bases and J by 3 bases. Germline CDR1 MNHEY, CDR2 SMNVEV (reference sequence). The CDR3 sequence is CASSPTGLAGGYEQYF. CDR3 bases: TGTGCCAGCAGTCCTACGGGACTAGCGGGGGGCTACGAGCAGTACTTC.

This chain joins TRBV28 and TRBJ1-2; 7 nucleotides agree with TRBD1. V lost 0 bases and J lost 1; bases outside the gene matches: 5. The CDR3 runs to 16 residues. In germline, CDR1 is MDHEN, CDR2 SYDVKM. CDR3 protein: CASSLWTGTINYGYTF. CDR3 in DNA: TGTGCCAGCAGTTTATGGACAGGGACTATTAACTATGGCTACACCTTC.

This sequence joins TRBV18 and TRBJ2-3; D remains unclear. Germline values: CDR1 KGHSH, CDR2 LQKENI. This CDR3 is built from 14 residues. With 4 bases removed from V and 3 bases from J, the gap between germline ends came to 11 bases. CDR3 in amino acids: CASSLQWGTDTQYF. CDR3 bases: TGTGCCAGCTCACTCCAATGGGGAACAGATACGCAGTATTTT.

This clone came up a few times. In the same sample, other DNA sequences code for this CDR3. V usage is TRBV7-2 and J usage is TRBJ1-5; D remains ambiguous. In germline, CDR1 is SGHTA, CDR2 FQGNSA. Trimming stripped 6 bases from V and 1 base from J, with 4 bases between. The CDR3 has 12 amino acids. The CDR3: CASSTSNQPQHF. The CDR3 DNA reads TGTGCCAGCAGTACGAGCAATCAGCCCCAGCATTTT. Based on the CDR3 plus reference TRBV7-2 and TRBJ1-5, the full variable domain is GAGVSQSPSNKVTEKGKDVELRCDPISGHTALYWYRQSLGQGLEFLIYFQGNSAPDKSGLPSDRFSAERTGGSVSTLTIQRTQQEDSAVYLCASSTSNQPQHFGDGTRLSIL.

J is TRBJ1-1 and V is TRBV7-3; 7 bases agree with TRBD1. V was clipped by 5 bases and J by 3 bases; unmatched bases: 9. The length of the CDR3 is 15 residues. Looked up from germline, CDR1 is SGHTA and CDR2 is FQGTGA. The CDR3 coding sequence is TGTGCCAGCAGCCTTTACAGGGGAGTAGACACTGAAGCTTTCTTT. The encoded protein is CASSLYRGVDTEAFF.

The chain uses TRBV4-3 and TRBJ2-1; D is unclear. Trimming removed 1 base at V and 5 bases at J, with 18 bases between. CDR1 and CDR2 from the germline V gene are LGHNA and YSLEER. The length of the CDR3 is 17 residues. The CDR3 is CASSQGISVIPNNEQFF. The CDR3 nucleotides read TGCGCCAGCAGCCAAGGTATAAGCGTAATCCCTAACAATGAGCAGTTCTTC.

Worth noting for this clone: The same CDR3 arises from other DNA sequences in this sample as well. The chain combines TRBV18 with TRBJ1-5, with TRBD1 matching over 8 bases. J was trimmed by 1 base and V by 4 bases; bases with no gene match: 0. The length of the CDR3 is 14 residues. The germline gives CDR1 KGHSH, CDR2 LQKENI. The CDR3 region has the DNA TGTGCCAGCTCACGACAGGGGAGCAATCAGCCCCAGCATTTT. It codes for CASSRQGSNQPQHF.

The chain employs TRBV19 and TRBJ2-7, with 8 bases identical to TRBD1. Per the germline V gene, CDR1 is LNHDA and CDR2 is SQIVND (reference sequence). The ends lost 7 bases at V and 2 bases at J; junction bases unmatched: 4. This CDR3 contains 13 residues. CDR3 sequence: CASKGTGAYEQYF. DNA for the CDR3: TGTGCCAGTAAAGGGACAGGCGCCTACGAGCAGTACTTC.

The chain combines TRBV19 with TRBJ1-5; TRBD1 might be the D (6 bases). V lost 5 bases, J lost 7 bases, and 18 bases lay in between. CDR3 size: 15 residues. CDR1 and CDR2 (germline): LNHDA, SQIVND (reference sequence). The CDR3 DNA sequence: TGTGCCAGTAGTGCGCTGACAGGTTCGGGACAGCCCCAGCATTTT. Residues: CASSALTGSGQPQHF.

The chain links TRBV27 to TRBJ2-7, with TRBD2 as a possible D gene (6 bases). The CDR3 is made up of 15 amino acids. V dropped 5 bases and J dropped 3 bases, with 17 bases sitting between them. The germline V gene has CDR1 MNHEY and CDR2 SMNVEV (reference sequence). CDR3 DNA: TGTGCCAGCAGTATCTCCGGGAGTCCGCTCTACGAGCAGTACTTC. The encoded protein is CASSISGSPLYEQYF.

V gene TRBV10-3 combines with J gene TRBJ2-5; 11 bases are shared with TRBD2. The trim removed 6 bases at V and 4 bases at J, leaving 10 bases unmatched. Germline CDR1 ENHRY, CDR2 SYGVKD. The CDR3 length is 16 residues. The CDR3, as DNA: TGTGCCATCAGCGCGCTAGCGGGAGGCGGTGGAGAGACCCAGTACTTC. Residues: CAISALAGGGGETQYF.

The chain combines TRBV5-5 with TRBJ2-1; D is possibly TRBD2 (6 bases). The V gene's germline CDR1 is SGHKS and CDR2 YYEKEE (reference sequence). V shed 2 bases and J shed 7 bases, with 19 bases lying between them. The CDR3 extends over 16 amino acids. The CDR3 is CASSFMQAGIGNEQFF. CDR3 DNA sequence: TGTGCCAGCAGCTTTATGCAGGCGGGAATCGGGAATGAGCAGTTCTTC.

The gene calls are TRBV5-6 and TRBJ2-5; 7 bases match TRBD1. Germline V gene lookup returns CDR1 SGHDT and CDR2 YYEEEE. The J segment lost 4 bases and the V segment lost 2 bases, leaving 2 bases of the junction unmatched. This CDR3 comprises 13 residues. CDR3 sequence: CASSLEGAETQYF. CDR3 in DNA: TGTGCCAGCAGCTTAGAGGGGGCAGAGACCCAGTACTTC.

V and J are TRBV28 and TRBJ2-1; D not resolved. CDR3 length equals 15 residues. The V end was cut by 5 bases, the J end by 4 bases, with 15 bases between. The germline V gene encodes CDR1 MDHEN and CDR2 SYDVKM. The CDR3 loop reads CASSLPQFGYNEQFF. DNA of the CDR3: TGTGCCAGCAGTCTCCCCCAGTTCGGATACAATGAGCAGTTCTTC. The complete variable domain, with remaining parts taken from reference TRBV28 and TRBJ2-1, reads DVKVTQSSRYLVKRTGEKVFLECVQDMDHENMFWYRQDPGLGLRLIYFSYDVKMKEKGDIPEGYSVSREKKERFSLILESASTNQTSMYLCASSLPQFGYNEQFFGPGTRLTVL.